A single sample is the source of the 9 T cell receptor beta chains below, sequenced in a study of T cells expressing NK-cell markers. From its re-call of the 5' RACE reads, TCRdb lists each CDR3 protein once, without DNA. Reported are about 380,000 distinct CDR3 sequences; the ten largest clones contain around 5.3%. The sample taken for sequencing was blood T cells: a sorted CD56 or NKG2C T cell subset, CD4+ or CD8+ T cells, or bulk PBMC T cells (not recorded which). Receptor source: a man between 18 and 69 years old in good health.

V is TRBV5-6 and J is TRBJ2-7; the TCRdb D gene call, TRBD1, has no DNA to confirm it. Germline V gene sequence: CDR1 SGHDT, CDR2 YYEEEE. This CDR3 has 15 residues. CDR3 residues: CASSLVPGRGYEQYF.

The chain is built from TRBV14 and TRBJ1-3. CDR3 length: 13 amino acids. CDR1 and CDR2 from the germline V gene are SGHDN and FVKESK. CDR3 sequence: CASSSTRGRAIYF.

This chain joins TRBV6-2 or TRBV6-3 and TRBJ2-5. This CDR3 has 15 amino acids. Germline V CDR1 and CDR2: MNHEY, SVGEGT. The CDR3 loop is CASSYLASWQETQYF.

This CDR3 reads CASSLEGTPLRDTQYF. V gene TRBV5-1 combines with J gene TRBJ2-3; TCRdb returns TRBD2, unconfirmable since there is no DNA. Germline-derived CDR1 and CDR2 are SGHRS and YFSETQ. The CDR3 covers 16 residues.

The rearrangement joins TRBV6-1 to TRBJ2-1; TCRdb calls TRBD2, which cannot be checked without DNA. Per the germline V gene, CDR1 is MNHNS and CDR2 is SASEGT. The CDR3 totals 16 residues. The CDR3 loop is CASRPLGAGGSDEQFF.

The chain employs TRBV6-5 and TRBJ2-3; TCRdb proposes TRBD1, but this gene call is untestable without DNA. The germline gives CDR1 MNHEY, CDR2 SVGAGI. The CDR3 totals 16 residues. The CDR3 sequence is CASSYSYARSTDTQYF.

The CDR3 protein is CASSSATGGFYGYTF. The rearrangement links TRBV7-2 to TRBJ1-2; with no DNA, the TCRdb D assignment of TRBD1 cannot be verified. This CDR3 contains 15 residues. Germline CDR1 is SGHTA and CDR2 is FQGNSA. Based on the CDR3 plus reference TRBV7-2 and TRBJ1-2, the full variable domain is GAGVSQSPSNKVTEKGKDVELRCDPISGHTALYWYRQSLGQGLEFLIYFQGNSAPDKSGLPSDRFSAERTGGSVSTLTIQRTQQEDSAVYLCASSSATGGFYGYTFGSGTRLTVV.

The chain recombines TRBV4-1 with TRBJ1-2; the D call of TRBD1 rests on TCRdb alone, since no DNA is present to check it. Germline V lookup: CDR1 MGHRA, CDR2 YSYEKL. CDR3 length: 15 residues. The CDR3 region is CASSQDMSALGGYTF.

The V and J genes are TRBV2 and TRBJ2-2; TCRdb's assignment of TRBD1 cannot be checked, as there is no DNA. The CDR3 has 15 residues. Germline CDR1 SNHLY, CDR2 FYNNEI. The CDR3 region is CASSPQGVNTGELFF.